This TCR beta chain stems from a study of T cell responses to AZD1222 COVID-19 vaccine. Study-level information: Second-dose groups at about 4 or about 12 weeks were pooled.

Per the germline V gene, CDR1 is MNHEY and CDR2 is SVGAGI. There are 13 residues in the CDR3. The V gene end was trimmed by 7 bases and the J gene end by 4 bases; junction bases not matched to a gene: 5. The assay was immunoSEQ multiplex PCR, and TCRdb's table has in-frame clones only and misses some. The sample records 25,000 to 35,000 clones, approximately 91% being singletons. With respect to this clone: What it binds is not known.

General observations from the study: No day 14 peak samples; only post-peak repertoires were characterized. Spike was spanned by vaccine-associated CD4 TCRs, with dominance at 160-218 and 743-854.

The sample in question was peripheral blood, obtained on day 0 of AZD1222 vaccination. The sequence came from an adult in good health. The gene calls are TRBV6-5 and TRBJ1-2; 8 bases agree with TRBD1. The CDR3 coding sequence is TGTGCCAGCACCACAGGGGGGCCCTATGGCTACACCTTC. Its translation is CASTTGGPYGYTF.